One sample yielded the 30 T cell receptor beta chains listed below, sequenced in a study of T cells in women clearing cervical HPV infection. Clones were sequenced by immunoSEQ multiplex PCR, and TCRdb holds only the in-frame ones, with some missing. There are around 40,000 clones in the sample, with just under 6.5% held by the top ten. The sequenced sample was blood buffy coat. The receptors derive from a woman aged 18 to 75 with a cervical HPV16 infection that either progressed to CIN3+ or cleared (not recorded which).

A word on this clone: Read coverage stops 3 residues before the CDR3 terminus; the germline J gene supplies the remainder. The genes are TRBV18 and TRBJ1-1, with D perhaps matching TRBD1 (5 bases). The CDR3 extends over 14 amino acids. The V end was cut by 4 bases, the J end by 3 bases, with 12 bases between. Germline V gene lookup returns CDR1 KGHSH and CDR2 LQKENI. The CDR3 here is CASSRQWGDTEAFF. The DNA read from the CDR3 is TGTGCCAGCTCACGACAGTGGGGAGACACTGAA.

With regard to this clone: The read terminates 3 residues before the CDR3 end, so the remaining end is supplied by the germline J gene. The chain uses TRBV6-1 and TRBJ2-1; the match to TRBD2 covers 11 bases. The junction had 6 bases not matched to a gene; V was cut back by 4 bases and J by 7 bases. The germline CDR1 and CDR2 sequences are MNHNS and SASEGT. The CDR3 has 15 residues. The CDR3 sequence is CASSVTSGTGNEQFF. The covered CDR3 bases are TGTGCCAGCAGTGTGACTAGCGGGACGGGGAATGAG.

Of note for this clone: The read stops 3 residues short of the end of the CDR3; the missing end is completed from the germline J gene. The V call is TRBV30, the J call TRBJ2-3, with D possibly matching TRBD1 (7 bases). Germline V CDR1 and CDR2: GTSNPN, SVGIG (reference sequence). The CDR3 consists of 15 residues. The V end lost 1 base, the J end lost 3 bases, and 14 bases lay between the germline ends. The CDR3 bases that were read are TGTGCCTGGAGTGGGGGGGCAGGGGGAACAGATACG. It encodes CAWSGGAGGTDT. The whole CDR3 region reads CAWSGGAGGTDTQYF.

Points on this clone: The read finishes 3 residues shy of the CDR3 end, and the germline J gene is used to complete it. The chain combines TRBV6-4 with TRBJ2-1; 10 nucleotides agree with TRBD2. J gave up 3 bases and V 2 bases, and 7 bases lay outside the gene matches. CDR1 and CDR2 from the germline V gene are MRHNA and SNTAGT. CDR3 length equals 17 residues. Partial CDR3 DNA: TGTGCCAGCAGTGACCCTTTTAGCGGGAGGTGCTACAATGAG. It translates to CASSDPFSGRCYNE. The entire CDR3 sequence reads CASSDPFSGRCYNEQFF.

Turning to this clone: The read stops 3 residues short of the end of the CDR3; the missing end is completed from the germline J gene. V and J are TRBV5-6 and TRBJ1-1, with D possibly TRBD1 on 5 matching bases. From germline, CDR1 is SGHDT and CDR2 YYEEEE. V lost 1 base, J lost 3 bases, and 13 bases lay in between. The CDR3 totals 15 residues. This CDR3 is CASSLISSGYTEAFF. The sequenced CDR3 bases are TGTGCCAGCAGCTTGATATCTTCAGGGTACACTGAA.

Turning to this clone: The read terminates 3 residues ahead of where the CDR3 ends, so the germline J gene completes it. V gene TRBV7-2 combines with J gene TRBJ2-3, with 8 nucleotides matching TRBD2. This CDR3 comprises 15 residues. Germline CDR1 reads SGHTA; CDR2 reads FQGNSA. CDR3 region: CASSKDAPAGETQYF. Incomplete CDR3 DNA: TGTGCCAGCAGCAAAGATGCCCCAGCGGGAGAGACG.

CDR3 DNA (partial): TGTGCCAGCAGGATAGACAGTGTTAGTTCACCC. It translates to CASRIDSVSSP. The entire CDR3 sequence reads CASRIDSVSSPLHF. The chain employs TRBV2 and TRBJ1-6; tentative D call: TRBD1 (5 bases). The CDR3 is cut off 3 residues early in the read; its end comes from the germline J gene. Trimming cost V 6 bases and J 9 bases, with 15 bases left between them. The CDR3 has 14 amino acids. Germline loops: CDR1 SNHLY, CDR2 FYNNEI.

The covered CDR3 bases are TGTGCCAGCAGCCCCGCCGCGATGACTAATGAAAAA. Amino acids: CASSPAAMTNEK. The complete CDR3 reads CASSPAAMTNEKLFF. V usage is TRBV7-2 and J usage is TRBJ1-4, with no clear D. From the germline J gene comes the end of the CDR3, since the read stops 3 residues before it. V was cut by 5 bases and J by 2 bases, with 12 bases left in between. Germline V gene sequence: CDR1 SGHTA, CDR2 FQGNSA. The CDR3 loop spans 15 amino acids. Full variable domain (missing parts from reference TRBV7-2 and TRBJ1-4): GAGVSQSPSNKVTEKGKDVELRCDPISGHTALYWYRQSLGQGLEFLIYFQGNSAPDKSGLPSDRFSAERTGGSVSTLTIQRTQQEDSAVYLCASSPAAMTNEKLFFGSGTQLSVL.

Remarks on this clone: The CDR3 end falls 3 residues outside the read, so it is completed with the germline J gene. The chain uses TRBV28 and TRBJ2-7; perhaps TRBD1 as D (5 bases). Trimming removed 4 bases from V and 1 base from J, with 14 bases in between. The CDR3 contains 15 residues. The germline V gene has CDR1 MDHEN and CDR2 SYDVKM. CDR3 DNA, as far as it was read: TGTGCCAGCAGTTCCCCCCTGGGGCAATCCTACGAG. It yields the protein CASSSPLGQSYE. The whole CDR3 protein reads CASSSPLGQSYEQYF.

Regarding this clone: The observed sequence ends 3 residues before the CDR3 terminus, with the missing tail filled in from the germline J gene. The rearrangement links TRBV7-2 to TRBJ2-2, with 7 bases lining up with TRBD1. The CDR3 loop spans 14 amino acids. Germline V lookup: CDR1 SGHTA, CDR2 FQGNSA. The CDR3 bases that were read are TGTGCCAGCAGCCTCGAGGGGGCCGGAAAAAAG. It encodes CASSLEGAGKK. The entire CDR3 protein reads CASSLEGAGKKLFF. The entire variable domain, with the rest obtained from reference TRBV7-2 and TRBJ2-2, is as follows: GAGVSQSPSNKVTEKGKDVELRCDPISGHTALYWYRQSLGQGLEFLIYFQGNSAPDKSGLPSDRFSAERTGGSVSTLTIQRTQQEDSAVYLCASSLEGAGKKLFFGEGSRLTVL.

CDR3 DNA, as far as it was read: TGTGCCAGCAGGCACAAGCCCCGGGGCCAAGAGACC. It translates to CASRHKPRGQET. The whole CDR3 region reads CASRHKPRGQETQYF. The chain has TRBV2 and TRBJ2-5; D possibly corresponds to TRBD2 (5 bases). Read sequence stops 3 residues before the CDR3 end, and the germline J gene provides the missing end. The V gene's germline CDR1 is SNHLY and CDR2 FYNNEI. Trimming removed 6 bases at V and 1 base at J, with 15 bases between. This CDR3 has 15 residues.

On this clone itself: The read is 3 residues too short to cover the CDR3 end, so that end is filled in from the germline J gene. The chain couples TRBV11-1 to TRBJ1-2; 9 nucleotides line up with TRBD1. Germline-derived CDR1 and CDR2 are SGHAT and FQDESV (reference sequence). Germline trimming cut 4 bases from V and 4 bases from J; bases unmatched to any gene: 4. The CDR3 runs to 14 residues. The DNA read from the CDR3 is TGTGCCAGCAGCTCAGGACAGGGGCGCTATGGC. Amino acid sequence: CASSSGQGRYG. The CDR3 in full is CASSSGQGRYGYTF.

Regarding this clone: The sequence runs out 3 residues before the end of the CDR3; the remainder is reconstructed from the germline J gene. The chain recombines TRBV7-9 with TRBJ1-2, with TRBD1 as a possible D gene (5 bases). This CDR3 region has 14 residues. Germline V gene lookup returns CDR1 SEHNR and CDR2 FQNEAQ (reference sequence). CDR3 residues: CASSLLQDGSDYTF. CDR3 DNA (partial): TGTGCCAGCAGCTTATTACAGGACGGGAGTGAC.

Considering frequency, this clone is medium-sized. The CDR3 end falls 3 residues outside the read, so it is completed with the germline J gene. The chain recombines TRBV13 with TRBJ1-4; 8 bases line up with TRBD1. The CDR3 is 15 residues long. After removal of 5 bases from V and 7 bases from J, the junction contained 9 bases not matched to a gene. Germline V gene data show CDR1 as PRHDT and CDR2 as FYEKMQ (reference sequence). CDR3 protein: CASSLRTGTGEKLFF. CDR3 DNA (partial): TGTGCCAGCAGCCTGCGGACAGGGACGGGTGAAAAA.

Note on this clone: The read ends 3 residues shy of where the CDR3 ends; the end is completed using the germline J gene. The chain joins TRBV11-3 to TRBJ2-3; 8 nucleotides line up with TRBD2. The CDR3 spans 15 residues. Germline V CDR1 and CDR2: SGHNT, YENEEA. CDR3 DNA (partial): TGTGCCAGCAGCCCAGGGACTAGTTCGGCGGAGACG. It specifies CASSPGTSSAET. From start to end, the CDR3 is CASSPGTSSAETQYF. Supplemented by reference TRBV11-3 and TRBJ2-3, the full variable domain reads EAGVVQSPRYKIIEKKQPVAFWCNPISGHNTLYWYLQNLGQGPELLIRYENEEAVDDSQLPKDRFSAERLKGVDSTLKIQPAELGDSAVYLCASSPGTSSAETQYFGPGTRLTVL.

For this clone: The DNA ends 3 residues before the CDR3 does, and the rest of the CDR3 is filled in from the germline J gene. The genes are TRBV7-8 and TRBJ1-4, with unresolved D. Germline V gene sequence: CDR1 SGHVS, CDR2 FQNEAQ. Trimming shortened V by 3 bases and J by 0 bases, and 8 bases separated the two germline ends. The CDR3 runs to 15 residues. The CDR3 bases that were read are TGTGCCAGCAGCTTCCGAGCGTCAACTAATGAAAAA. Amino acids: CASSFRASTNEK. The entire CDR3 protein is CASSFRASTNEKLFF.

The part of the CDR3 DNA that was read is TGTGCCAGCAGCCAGGGGACTAGCGGGGGGGCTGGCGAGACC. Translated: CASSQGTSGGAGET. The whole CDR3 is CASSQGTSGGAGETQYF. The chain has TRBV4-2 and TRBJ2-5; the match to TRBD2 covers 16 bases. The sequenced fragment ends 3 residues before the CDR3 boundary, so the rest is inferred from the germline J gene. The CDR3 has 17 amino acids. Germline V CDR1 and CDR2: LGHNA, YNFKEQ. V was pared by 3 bases and J by 5 bases, with 6 bases of the junction left unmatched.

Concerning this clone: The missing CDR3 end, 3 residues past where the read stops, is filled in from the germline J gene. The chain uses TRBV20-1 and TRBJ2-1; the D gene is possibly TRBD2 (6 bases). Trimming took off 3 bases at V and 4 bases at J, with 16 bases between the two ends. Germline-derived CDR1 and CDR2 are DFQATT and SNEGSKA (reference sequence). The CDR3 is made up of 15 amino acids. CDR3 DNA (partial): TGCAGTGCTAGCAACCGGGACTTACGGTACAATGAG. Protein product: CSASNRDLRYNE. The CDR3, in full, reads CSASNRDLRYNEQFF.

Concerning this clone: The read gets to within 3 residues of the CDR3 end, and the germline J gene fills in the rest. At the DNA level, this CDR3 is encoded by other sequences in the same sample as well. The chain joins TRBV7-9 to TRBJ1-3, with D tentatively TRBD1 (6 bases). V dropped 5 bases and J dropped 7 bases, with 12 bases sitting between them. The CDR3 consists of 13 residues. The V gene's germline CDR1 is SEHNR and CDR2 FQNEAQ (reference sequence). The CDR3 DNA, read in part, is TGTGCCAGCAGCCGTGGGGGCGTCAACACC. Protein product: CASSRGGVNT. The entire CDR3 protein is CASSRGGVNTIYF.

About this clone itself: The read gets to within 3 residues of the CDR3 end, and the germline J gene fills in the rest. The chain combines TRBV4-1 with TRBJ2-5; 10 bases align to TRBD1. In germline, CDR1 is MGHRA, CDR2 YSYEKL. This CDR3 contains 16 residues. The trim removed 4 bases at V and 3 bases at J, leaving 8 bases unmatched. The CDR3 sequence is CASSLTTGTGEETQYF. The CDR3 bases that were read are TGCGCCAGCAGCCTAACCACCGGGACAGGGGAAGAGACC.

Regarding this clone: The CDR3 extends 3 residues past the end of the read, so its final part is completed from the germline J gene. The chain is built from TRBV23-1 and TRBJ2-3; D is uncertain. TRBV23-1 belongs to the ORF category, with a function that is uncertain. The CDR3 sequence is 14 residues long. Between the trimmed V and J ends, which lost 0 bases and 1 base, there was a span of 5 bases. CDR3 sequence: CASSQSAGTDTQYF. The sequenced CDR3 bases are TGCGCCAGCAGTCAATCTGCAGGCACAGATACG.

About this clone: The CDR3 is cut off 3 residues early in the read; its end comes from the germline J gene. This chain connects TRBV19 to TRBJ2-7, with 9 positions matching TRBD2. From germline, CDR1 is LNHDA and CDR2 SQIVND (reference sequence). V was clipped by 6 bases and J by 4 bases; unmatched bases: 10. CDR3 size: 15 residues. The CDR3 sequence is CASRKRTSDVYEQYF. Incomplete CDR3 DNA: TGTGCCAGTAGAAAAAGGACTAGCGACGTTTACGAG.

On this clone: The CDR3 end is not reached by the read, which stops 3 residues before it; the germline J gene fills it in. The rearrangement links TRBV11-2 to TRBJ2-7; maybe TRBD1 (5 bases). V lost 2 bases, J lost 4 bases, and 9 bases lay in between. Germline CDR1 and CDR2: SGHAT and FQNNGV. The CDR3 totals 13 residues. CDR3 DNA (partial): TGTGCCAGCAGCTTACAGGGTAGTTACGAG. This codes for CASSLQGSYE. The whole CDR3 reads CASSLQGSYEQYF.

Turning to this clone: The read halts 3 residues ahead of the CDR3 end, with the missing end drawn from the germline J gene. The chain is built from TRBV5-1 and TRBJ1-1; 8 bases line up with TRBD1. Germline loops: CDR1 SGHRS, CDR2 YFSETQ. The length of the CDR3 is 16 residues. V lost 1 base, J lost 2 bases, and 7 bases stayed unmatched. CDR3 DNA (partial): TGCGCCAGCAGCTTGCGGCAGGGGGCCTTTAACACTGAA. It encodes CASSLRQGAFNTE. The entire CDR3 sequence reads CASSLRQGAFNTEAFF.

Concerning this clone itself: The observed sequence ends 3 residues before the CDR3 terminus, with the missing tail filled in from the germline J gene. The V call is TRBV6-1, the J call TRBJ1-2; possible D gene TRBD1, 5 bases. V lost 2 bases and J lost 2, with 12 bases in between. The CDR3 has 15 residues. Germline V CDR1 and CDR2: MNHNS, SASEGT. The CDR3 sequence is CASSEQFAGNYGYTF. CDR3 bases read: TGTGCCAGCAGTGAACAGTTCGCAGGGAACTATGGC.

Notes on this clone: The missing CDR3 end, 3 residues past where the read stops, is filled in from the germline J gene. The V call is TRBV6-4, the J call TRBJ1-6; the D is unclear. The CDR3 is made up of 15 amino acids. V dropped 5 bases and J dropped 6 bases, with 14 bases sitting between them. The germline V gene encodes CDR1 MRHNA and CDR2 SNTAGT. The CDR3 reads CASSKSTGSNSPLHF. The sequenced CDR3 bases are TGTGCCAGCAGTAAATCTACCGGGTCTAATTCACCC.

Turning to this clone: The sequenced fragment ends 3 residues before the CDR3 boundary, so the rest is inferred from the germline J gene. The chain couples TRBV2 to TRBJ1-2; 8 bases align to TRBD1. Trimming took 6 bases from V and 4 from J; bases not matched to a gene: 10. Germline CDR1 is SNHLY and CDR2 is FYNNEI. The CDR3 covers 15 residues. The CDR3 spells CASRKNPGTGYGYTF. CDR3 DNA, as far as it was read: TGTGCCAGCAGGAAAAACCCCGGGACAGGCTATGGC.

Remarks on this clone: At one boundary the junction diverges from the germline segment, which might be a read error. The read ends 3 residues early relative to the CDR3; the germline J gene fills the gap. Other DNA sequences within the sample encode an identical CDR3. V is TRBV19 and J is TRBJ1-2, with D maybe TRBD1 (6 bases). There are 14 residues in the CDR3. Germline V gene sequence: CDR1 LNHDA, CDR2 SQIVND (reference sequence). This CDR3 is CASSMIRGNYGYTF. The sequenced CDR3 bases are TGTGCCAGCAGTATGATCAGGGGAAACTATGGC.

The chain's CDR3 is CSVGEGVSGYYYNEQFF. The CDR3 DNA, read in part, is TGCAGCGTTGGGGAGGGGGTTAGCGGGTACTACTACAATGAG. The V and J genes are TRBV29-1 and TRBJ2-1; D may be TRBD2 (7 bases). The read ends 3 residues shy of where the CDR3 ends; the end is completed using the germline J gene. The CDR3 spans 17 residues. V shed 4 bases and J shed 3 bases, with 22 bases lying between them. From germline, CDR1 is SQVTM and CDR2 ANQGSEA.

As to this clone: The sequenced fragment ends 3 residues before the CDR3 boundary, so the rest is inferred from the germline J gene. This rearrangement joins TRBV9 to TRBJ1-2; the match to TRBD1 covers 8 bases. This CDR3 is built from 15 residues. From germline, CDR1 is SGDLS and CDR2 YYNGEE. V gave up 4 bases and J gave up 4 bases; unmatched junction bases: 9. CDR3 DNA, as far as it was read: TGTGCCAGCAGCATAAGCGACAGGGGACCCTATGGC. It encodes CASSISDRGPYG. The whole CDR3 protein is CASSISDRGPYGYTF.